Below, 9 T cell receptor beta chains from the same sample are listed, as sequenced in a study of cytomegalovirus exposure and HLA in healthy donors. PCR employed 60 Vbeta and 13 Jbeta primers. Method: immunoSEQ multiplex PCR; TCRdb's copy keeps in-frame clones and lacks some. The sample yields around 90,000 clones, approximately 81% seen once. The source material was PBMCs. All receptors derive from a woman between 40 and 55 years old in good health and CMV-seronegative.

The V call is TRBV7-7, the J call TRBJ2-2; D ambiguous. The CDR3 length is 13 residues. Germline lookup yields CDR1 SSHAT and CDR2 FNYEAQ (reference sequence). Trimming took off 4 bases at V and 5 bases at J, with 8 bases between the two ends. The DNA for the CDR3 is TGTGCCAGCAGCTCAATGAGGACCGGGGAGCTGTTTTTT. Its protein product is CASSSMRTGELFF.

The V gene is TRBV9, the J gene TRBJ2-4; D is perhaps TRBD2 (5 bases). V gave up 0 bases and J gave up 7 bases, with 17 bases separating them. Germline V gene lookup returns CDR1 SGDLS and CDR2 YYNGEE. The CDR3 length is 16 residues. The CDR3 loop reads CASSVGGGSSSNIQYF. Written as DNA, the CDR3 is TGTGCCAGCAGCGTAGGAGGTGGGAGTAGCTCGAACATTCAGTACTTC.

The genes are TRBV14 and TRBJ2-7; D unresolved. CDR1 and CDR2 (germline): SGHDN, FVKESK. The length of the CDR3 is 13 residues. V was cut by 4 bases and J by 1 base, with 8 bases left in between. Here the CDR3 reads CASSLYSSYEQYF. The CDR3 DNA follows: TGTGCCAGCAGCCTGTACTCGTCCTACGAGCAGTACTTC.

This chain uses TRBV9 with TRBJ1-1, with TRBD1 matching over 8 bases. This CDR3 is built from 15 residues. The germline CDR1 and CDR2 sequences are SGDLS and YYNGEE. Trimming removed 2 bases from V and 1 base from J; junction bases left unmatched: 4. CDR3: CASSVRTGSNTEAFF. For the CDR3, the DNA is TGTGCCAGCAGCGTCAGGACAGGGTCGAACACTGAAGCTTTCTTT.

This chain links TRBV5-8 with TRBJ1-2; 7 nucleotides line up with TRBD1. The trim removed 4 bases at V and 6 bases at J, leaving 18 bases unmatched. From germline, CDR1 is SGHTS and CDR2 YDEGEE. The CDR3 consists of 17 residues. The CDR3 region is CASSLSGTVGYPDGYTF. In DNA form, the CDR3 reads TGTGCCAGCAGCCTCTCCGGGACAGTAGGGTATCCGGATGGCTACACCTTC.

The V call is TRBV7-9, the J call TRBJ2-6; tentative D call: TRBD1 (5 bases). Germline values: CDR1 SEHNR, CDR2 FQNEAQ (reference sequence). This CDR3 has 15 amino acids. V lost 1 base and J 4 bases, leaving 8 bases between the germline ends. The CDR3 loop reads CASSLEGYGANVLTF. The DNA of the CDR3 is TGTGCCAGCAGCTTAGAGGGGTACGGGGCCAACGTCCTGACTTTC.

The genes are TRBV6-5 and TRBJ1-1; 9 nucleotides align to TRBD1. CDR1 is MNHEY, CDR2 SVGAGI, per germline. The J segment lost 4 bases and the V segment lost 6 bases, leaving 9 bases of the junction unmatched. The CDR3 sequence is 15 residues long. CDR3 in DNA: TGTGCCAGCAGCCAACAGGGGGCCGGGAGCACTGAAGCTTTCTTT. Its translation: CASSQQGAGSTEAFF.

This clone has just one count. The chain couples TRBV5-4 to TRBJ2-3; 8 bases match TRBD2. Per germline, CDR1 SGHNT and CDR2 YYREEE (reference sequence). This CDR3 has 18 residues. J lost 4 bases, V lost 5 bases, and 18 bases had no gene match. The CDR3 spells CASRVGIAGNGFADTQYF. CDR3 nucleotides: TGTGCCAGCAGAGTGGGAATAGCGGGGAACGGTTTCGCAGATACGCAGTATTTT.

The chain uses TRBV27 and TRBJ2-1; a possible D gene is TRBD2 (7 bases). The V gene's germline CDR1 is MNHEY and CDR2 SMNVEV (reference sequence). The ends were cut back, 9 bases at V and 7 bases at J, with 19 bases in the middle. This CDR3 spans 14 amino acids. The CDR3 nucleotides read TGTGCCAGTCCCCGGGGGGCTAGCCAGAATGAGCAGTTCTTC. Its protein is CASPRGASQNEQFF.